This T cell receptor beta chain was recorded in a study of blood T cell repertoires in COVID-19. Study in general: Specimens from acute and convalescent COVID-19 originated in the United States, Italy and Spain. Nucleic acid was either cDNA or gDNA, and it came from T cells, B-cell-depleted T cells, or PBMCs.

Germline values: CDR1 SGHDT, CDR2 YYEEEE. The length of the CDR3 is 15 residues. The V and J ends lost 0 bases and 7 bases respectively, with 13 bases between them. Source study methods: Reference gene primer amplification yielded estimated nucleated cell counts. The data were produced by immunoSEQ multiplex PCR, yet TCRdb's version contains in-frame clones alone and is incomplete. The V and J calls and clone size are taken from that table; D and trimming were inferred from the DNA. The data hold around 87,000 clones, with roughly 87% observed a single time. The chain employs TRBV5-6 and TRBJ1-4; D gene ambiguous. The receptor comes from a man between 50 and 59 years old with acute or convalescent COVID-19. Source material: peripheral blood. This CDR3 is CASSLGRGLGEKLFF. The CDR3, as DNA: TGTGCCAGCAGCTTGGGAAGAGGGCTTGGTGAAAAACTGTTTTTT. The full variable domain, in which reference TRBV5-6 and TRBJ1-4 provide the parts outside the CDR3, is DAGVTQSPTHLIKTRGQQVTLRCSPKSGHDTVSWYQQALGQGPQFIFQYYEEEERQRGNFPDRFSGHQFPNYSSELNVNALLLGDSALYLCASSLGRGLGEKLFFGSGTQLSVL.